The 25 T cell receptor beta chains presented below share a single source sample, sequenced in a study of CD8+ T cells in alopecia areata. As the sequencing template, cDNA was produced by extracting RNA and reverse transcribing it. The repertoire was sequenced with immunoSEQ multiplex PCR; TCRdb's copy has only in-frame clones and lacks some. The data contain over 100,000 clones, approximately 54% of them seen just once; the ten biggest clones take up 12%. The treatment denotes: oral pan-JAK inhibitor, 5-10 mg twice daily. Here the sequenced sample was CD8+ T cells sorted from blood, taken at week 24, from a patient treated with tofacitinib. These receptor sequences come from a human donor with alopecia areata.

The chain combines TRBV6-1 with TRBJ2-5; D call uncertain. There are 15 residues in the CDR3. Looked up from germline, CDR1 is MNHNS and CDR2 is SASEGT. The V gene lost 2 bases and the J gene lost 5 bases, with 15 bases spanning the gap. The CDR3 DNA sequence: TGTGCCAGCAGTGAACGGATCCCGATGCGGGAGACCCAGTACTTC. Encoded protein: CASSERIPMRETQYF.

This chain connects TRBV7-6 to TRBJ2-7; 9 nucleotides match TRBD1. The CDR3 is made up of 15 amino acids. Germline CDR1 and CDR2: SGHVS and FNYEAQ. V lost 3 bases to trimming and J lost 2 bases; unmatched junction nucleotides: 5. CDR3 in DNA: TGTGCCAGCAGCTTCGGACAGGGGCCCACCTACGAGCAGTACTTC. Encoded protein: CASSFGQGPTYEQYF.

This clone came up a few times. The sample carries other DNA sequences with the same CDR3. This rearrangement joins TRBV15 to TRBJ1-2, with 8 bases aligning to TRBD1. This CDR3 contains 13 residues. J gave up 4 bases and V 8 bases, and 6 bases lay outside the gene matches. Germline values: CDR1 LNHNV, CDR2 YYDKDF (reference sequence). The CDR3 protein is CATSRGTGYGYTF. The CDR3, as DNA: TGTGCCACCTCTCGGGGGACAGGCTATGGCTACACCTTC. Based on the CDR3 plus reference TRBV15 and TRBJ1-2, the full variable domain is DAMVIQNPRYQVTQFGKPVTLSCSQTLNHNVMYWYQQKSSQAPKLLFHYYDKDFNNEADTPDNFQSRRPNTSFCFLDIRSPGLGDTAMYLCATSRGTGYGYTFGSGTRLTVV.

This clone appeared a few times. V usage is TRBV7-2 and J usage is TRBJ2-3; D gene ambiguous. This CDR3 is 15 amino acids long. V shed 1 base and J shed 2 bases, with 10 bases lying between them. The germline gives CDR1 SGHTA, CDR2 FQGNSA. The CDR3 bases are TGTGCCAGCAGCTTAGGGACCTTGAACACAGATACGCAGTATTTT. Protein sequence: CASSLGTLNTDTQYF. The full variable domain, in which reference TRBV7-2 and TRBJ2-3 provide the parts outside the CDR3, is GAGVSQSPSNKVTEKGKDVELRCDPISGHTALYWYRQSLGQGLEFLIYFQGNSAPDKSGLPSDRFSAERTGGSVSTLTIQRTQQEDSAVYLCASSLGTLNTDTQYFGPGTRLTVL.

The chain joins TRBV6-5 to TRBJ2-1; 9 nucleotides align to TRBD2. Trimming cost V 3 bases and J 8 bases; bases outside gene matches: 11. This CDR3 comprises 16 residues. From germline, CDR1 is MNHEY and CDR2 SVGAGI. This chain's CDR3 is CASSYYGGGAWDEQFF. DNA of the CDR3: TGTGCCAGCAGTTATTACGGCGGGGGGGCCTGGGATGAGCAGTTCTTC.

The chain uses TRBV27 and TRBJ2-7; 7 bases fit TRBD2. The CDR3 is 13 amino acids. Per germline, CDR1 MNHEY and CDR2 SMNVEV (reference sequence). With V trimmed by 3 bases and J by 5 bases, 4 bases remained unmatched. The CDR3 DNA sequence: TGTGCCAGCAGTTTGCGGGGGTCCCACGAGCAGTACTTC. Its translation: CASSLRGSHEQYF.

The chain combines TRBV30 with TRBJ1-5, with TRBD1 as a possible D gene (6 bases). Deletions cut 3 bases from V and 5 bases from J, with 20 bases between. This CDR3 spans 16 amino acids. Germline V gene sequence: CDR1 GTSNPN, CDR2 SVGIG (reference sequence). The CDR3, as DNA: TGTGCCTGGAGCCTAGGACATGGGGGGCCACATCAGCCCCAGCATTTT. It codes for CAWSLGHGGPHQPQHF.

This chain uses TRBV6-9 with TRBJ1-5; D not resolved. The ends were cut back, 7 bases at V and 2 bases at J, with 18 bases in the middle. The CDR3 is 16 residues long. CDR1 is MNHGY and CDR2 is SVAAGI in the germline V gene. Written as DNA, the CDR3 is TGTGCCAGCATTCCGATCCTACAAAGTGGCAATCAGCCCCAGCATTTT. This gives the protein CASIPILQSGNQPQHF.

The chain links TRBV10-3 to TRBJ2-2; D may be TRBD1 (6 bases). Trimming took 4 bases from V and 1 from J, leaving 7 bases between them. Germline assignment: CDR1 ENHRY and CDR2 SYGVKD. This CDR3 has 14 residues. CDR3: CAISGTENTGELFF. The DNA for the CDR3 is TGTGCCATCAGTGGGACAGAGAACACCGGGGAGCTGTTTTTT.

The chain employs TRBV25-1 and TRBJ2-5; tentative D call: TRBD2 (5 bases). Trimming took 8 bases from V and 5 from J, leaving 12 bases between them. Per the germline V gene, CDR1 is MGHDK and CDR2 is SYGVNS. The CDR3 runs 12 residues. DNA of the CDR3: TGTGCCAGCTCCGGACTTCTGGAGACCCAGTACTTC. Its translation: CASSGLLETQYF.

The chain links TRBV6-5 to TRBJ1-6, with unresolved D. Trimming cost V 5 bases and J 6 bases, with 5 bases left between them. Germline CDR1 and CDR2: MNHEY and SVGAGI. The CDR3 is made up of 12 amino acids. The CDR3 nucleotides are TGTGCCAGCAGTCTCGGTAATTCACCCCTCCACTTT. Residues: CASSLGNSPLHF.

This CDR3 is CASSYSGGSYEQYF. CDR3 nucleotides: TGTGCCAGCAGCTATAGCGGGGGCTCCTACGAGCAGTACTTC. The rearrangement uses TRBV6-1 and TRBJ2-7, with TRBD2 matching over 9 bases. The CDR3 extends over 14 amino acids. The V and J ends lost 6 bases and 0 bases, in that order; junction bases with no gene match: 3. CDR1 is MNHNS and CDR2 is SASEGT in the germline V gene.

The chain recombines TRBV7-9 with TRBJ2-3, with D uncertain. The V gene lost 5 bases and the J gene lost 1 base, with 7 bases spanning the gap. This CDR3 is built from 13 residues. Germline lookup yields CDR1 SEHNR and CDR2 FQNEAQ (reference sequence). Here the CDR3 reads CASSPSGTDTQYF. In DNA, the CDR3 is TGTGCCAGCAGCCCCAGCGGCACAGATACGCAGTATTTT.

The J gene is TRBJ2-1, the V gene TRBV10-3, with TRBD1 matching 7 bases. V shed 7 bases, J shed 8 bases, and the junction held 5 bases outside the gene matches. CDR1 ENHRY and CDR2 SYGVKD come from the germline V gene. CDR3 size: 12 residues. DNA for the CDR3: TGTGCCATCAACCAGGGGGTGGATGAGCAGTTCTTC. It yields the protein CAINQGVDEQFF.

The CDR3 spells CASSLVGEGYTEAFF. The CDR3 DNA reads TGTGCCAGCAGCTTAGTCGGGGAGGGGTACACTGAAGCTTTCTTT. The chain is built from TRBV7-9 and TRBJ1-1, with D possibly TRBD1 on 5 matching bases. Deletions cut 1 base from V and 3 bases from J, with 12 bases between. The CDR3 extends over 15 amino acids. Germline CDR1 and CDR2: SEHNR and FQNEAQ (reference sequence).

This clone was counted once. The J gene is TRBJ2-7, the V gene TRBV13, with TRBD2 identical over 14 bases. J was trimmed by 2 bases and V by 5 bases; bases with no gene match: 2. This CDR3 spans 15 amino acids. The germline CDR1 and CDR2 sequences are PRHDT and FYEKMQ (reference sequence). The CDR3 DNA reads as TGTGCCAGCAGCCCGGGACTAGCGGGGGCCTACGAGCAGTACTTC. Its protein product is CASSPGLAGAYEQYF. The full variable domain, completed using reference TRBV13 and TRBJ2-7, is AAGVIQSPRHLIKEKRETATLKCYPIPRHDTVYWYQQGPGQDPQFLISFYEKMQSDKGSIPDRFSAQQFSDYHSELNMSSLELGDSALYFCASSPGLAGAYEQYFGPGTRLTVT.

CDR3 DNA: TGTGCTAGTGGTTTGCTTGGGCCAGGAAATGAGCAGTTCTTC. This encodes CASGLLGPGNEQFF. This rearrangement joins TRBV12-5 to TRBJ2-1; no clear D. Germline CDR1 LGHNT, CDR2 FRNRAP. This CDR3 is 14 amino acids long. Between the trimmed V and J ends, which lost 2 bases and 7 bases, there was a span of 12 bases.

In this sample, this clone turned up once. The CDR3, as DNA: TGTGCCAGCAGCCAAGATAGTGGAAGGGGGCTGCGCTACGAGCAGTACTTC. Its translation is CASSQDSGRGLRYEQYF. The J gene is TRBJ2-7, the V gene TRBV14; 7 bases match TRBD1. The J segment lost 3 bases and the V segment lost 0 bases, leaving 11 bases of the junction unmatched. The germline CDR1 and CDR2 sequences are SGHDN and FVKESK. The CDR3 loop spans 17 amino acids.

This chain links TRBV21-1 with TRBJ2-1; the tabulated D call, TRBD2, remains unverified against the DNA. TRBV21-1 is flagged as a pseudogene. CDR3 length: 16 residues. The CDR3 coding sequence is TGTGCCAGCAGCAAAGCGCAGGGTGCGGGGTACAATGAGCAGTTCTTC. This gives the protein CASSKAQGAGYNEQFF.

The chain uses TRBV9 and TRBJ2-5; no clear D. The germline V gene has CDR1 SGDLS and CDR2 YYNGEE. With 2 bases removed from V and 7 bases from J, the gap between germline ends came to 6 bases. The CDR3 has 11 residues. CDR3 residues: CASSVDGTQYF. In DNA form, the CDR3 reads TGTGCCAGCAGCGTTGACGGGACCCAGTACTTC.

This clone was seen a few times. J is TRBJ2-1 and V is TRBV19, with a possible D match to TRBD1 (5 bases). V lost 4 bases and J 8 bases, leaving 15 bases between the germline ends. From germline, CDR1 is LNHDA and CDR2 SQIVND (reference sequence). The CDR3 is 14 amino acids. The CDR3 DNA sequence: TGTGCCAGTAGTAGGCAAGGGGCCGGCGATGAGCAGTTCTTC. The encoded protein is CASSRQGAGDEQFF.

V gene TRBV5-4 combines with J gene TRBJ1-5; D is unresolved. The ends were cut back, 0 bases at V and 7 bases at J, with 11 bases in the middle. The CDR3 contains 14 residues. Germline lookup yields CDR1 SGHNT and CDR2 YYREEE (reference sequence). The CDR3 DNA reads TGTGCCAGCAGCTTGGACCCCGGCGGACAGCCCCAGCATTTT. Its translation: CASSLDPGGQPQHF.

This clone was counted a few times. The CDR3 DNA is TGCAGCGTTGACACGACAGCCGGCGGTGAAGCTTTCTTT. Translated: CSVDTTAGGEAFF. The rearrangement joins TRBV29-1 to TRBJ1-1, with D possibly TRBD1 on 5 matching bases. Germline assignment: CDR1 SQVTM and CDR2 ANQGSEA. This CDR3 comprises 13 residues. V dropped 3 bases and J dropped 7 bases, with 15 bases sitting between them.

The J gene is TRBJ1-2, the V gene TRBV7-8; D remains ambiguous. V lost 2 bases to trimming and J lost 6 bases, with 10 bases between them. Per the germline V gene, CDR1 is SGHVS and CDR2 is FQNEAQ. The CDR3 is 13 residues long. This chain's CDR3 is CASSLRGSHGYTF. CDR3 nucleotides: TGTGCCAGCAGCTTACGGGGTTCGCATGGCTACACCTTC.

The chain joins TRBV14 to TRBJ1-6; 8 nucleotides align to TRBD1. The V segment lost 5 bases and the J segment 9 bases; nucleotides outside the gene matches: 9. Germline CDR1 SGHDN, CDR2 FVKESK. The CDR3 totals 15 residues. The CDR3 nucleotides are TGTGCCAGCAGCGTGATTTCAGGGGGCGGTTCACCCCTCCACTTT. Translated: CASSVISGGGSPLHF.